This T cell receptor beta chain is drawn from a study of T-cell reconstitution after alpha-beta-depleted transplantation in children (dated by TCRdb to the mid-2010s). Broadly, across the study: T-cell immune reconstitution after TCRalphabeta/CD19-depleted allogeneic hematopoietic cell transplantation in children was quantitatively tracked in the study by means of TCR repertoire profiling.

On the study overall, not on this receptor specifically: Apparently early alphabetaT-cell count recovery about two months after transplant reportedly relied on only several hundred rapidly expanded clones derived from non-depleted graft cells. The high TCRbeta diversity at day 60 in some patients was ascribed to recipient T cells and intrathymic progenitors that had survived conditioning. Over subsequent months, a decline in hyperexpanded clone frequencies was noted, and after one year, T-cell counts and TCRbeta diversity were mostly ascribed to newly produced T cells.

The CDR3 goes from the cysteine to the phenylalanine over 15 residues. Just CDR3 DNA is preserved here, 45 bases in frame from base 1. Reading the germline V gene gives CDR1 SGDLS and CDR2 YYNGEE. Trimming at the junction amounts to 4 bases on V and 5 bases on J, and the germline ends lie 17 bases apart. Worth noting for this clonotype: No antigen is known for it. The sample holds no much larger clone one base away, and base qualities are not on file.

Library generation was performed with PCR. The run used an Illumina HiSeq 2500. To normalize quantification of the TCRbeta repertoire, the TCR libraries were built with molecular barcoding that relied on unique molecular identifiers. Through fastp at Q25 and MiXCR, TCRdb rebuilt clones from the public reads, retaining in-frame beta chains. Rows are unified per CDR3 protein, each entry keeping the most common DNA and genes. The sample contains fewer than 750,000 distinct CDR3 sequences, 20% to 25% of them found a single time. About 14% of the sample is in the top ten clones. In light of the paper, this sample's treatment or condition label describes: allogeneic hematopoietic cell transplantation with graft depleted of TCRalphabeta T cells and CD19 B cells. TCRalphabeta/CD19-depleted allogeneic hematopoietic cell grafts were given to the transplant recipients, all of whom were children.

Here the chain combines TRBV9 and TRBJ2-3, with the D gene possibly TRBD1 or TRBD2, each one fitting 6 bases. Sequences were derived from PBMCs, mostly from graft donor cells, sampled 360 days after TCRalphabeta/CD19-depleted stem cell transplant. The clonotype was recovered from a boy under two years old who had a stem cell transplant for acute myeloid leukemia, so the T cells may come from the graft donor. For the CDR3, the sequence is CASSSSGAIRDTQYF. The nucleotides are TGTGCCAGCAGCTCCTCGGGGGCTATCCGAGATACGCAGTATTTT.